The T cell receptor beta chain described here comes from a study of blood T cell repertoires in COVID-19. Across the study: Sample material is recorded as cDNA or gDNA derived from T cells, B-cell-depleted T cells, or PBMCs.

V shed 7 bases and J shed 7 bases, with 10 bases lying between them. The CDR3 spans 11 residues. Germline V CDR1 and CDR2: SNHLY, FYNNEI. Clones were sequenced by immunoSEQ multiplex PCR, and TCRdb holds only the in-frame ones, with some missing. The table has over 250,000 clones, over 80% seen once; the top ten hold about 1.6%. The receptor was derived from a middle-aged woman who had recovered from COVID-19. The sequenced material came from peripheral blood. The chain carries TRBV2 and TRBJ1-2, with a tentative D call TRBD1 (6 bases). CDR3 bases: TGTGCCAGCACACCCAGGGGTGGCTACACCTTC. Protein: CASTPRGGYTF.